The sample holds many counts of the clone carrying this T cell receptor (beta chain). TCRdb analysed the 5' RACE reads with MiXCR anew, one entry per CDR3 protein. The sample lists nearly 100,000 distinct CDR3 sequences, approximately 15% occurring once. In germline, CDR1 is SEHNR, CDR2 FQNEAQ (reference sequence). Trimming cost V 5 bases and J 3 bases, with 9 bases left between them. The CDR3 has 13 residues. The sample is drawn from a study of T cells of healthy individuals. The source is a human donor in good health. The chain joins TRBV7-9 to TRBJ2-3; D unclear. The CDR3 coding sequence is TGTGCCAGCAGCGTCTCCGGGACAGATACGCAGTATTTT. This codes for CASSVSGTDTQYF.